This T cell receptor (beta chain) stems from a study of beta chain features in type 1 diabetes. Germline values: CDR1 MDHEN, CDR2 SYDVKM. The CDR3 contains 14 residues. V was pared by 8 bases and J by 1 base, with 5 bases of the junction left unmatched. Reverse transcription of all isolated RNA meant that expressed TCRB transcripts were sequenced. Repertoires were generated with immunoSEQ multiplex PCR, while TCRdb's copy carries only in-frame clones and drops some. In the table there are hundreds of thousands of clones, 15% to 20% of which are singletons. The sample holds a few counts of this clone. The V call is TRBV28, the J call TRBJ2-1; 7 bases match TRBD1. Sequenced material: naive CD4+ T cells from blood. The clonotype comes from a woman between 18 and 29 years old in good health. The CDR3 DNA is TGTGCCAGCGGGATGACAGGGTCCTACAATGAGCAGTTCTTC. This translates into CASGMTGSYNEQFF. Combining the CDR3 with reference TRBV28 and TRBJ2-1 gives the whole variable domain DVKVTQSSRYLVKRTGEKVFLECVQDMDHENMFWYRQDPGLGLRLIYFSYDVKMKEKGDIPEGYSVSREKKERFSLILESASTNQTSMYLCASGMTGSYNEQFFGPGTRLTVL.